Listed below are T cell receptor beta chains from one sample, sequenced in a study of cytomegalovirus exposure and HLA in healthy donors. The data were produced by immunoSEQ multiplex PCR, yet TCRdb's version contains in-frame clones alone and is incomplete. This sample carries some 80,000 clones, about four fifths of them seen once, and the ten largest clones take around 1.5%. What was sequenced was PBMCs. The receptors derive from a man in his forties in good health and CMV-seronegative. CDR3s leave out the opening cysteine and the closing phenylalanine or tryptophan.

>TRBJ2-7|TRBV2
ASRREQGYEQY
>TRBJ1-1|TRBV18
ASSDRVGWTEAF
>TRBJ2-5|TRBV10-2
ASSREGARAGLETQY
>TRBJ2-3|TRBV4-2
ASSQDTSTDTQY
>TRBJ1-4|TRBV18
ASSPESEKLF
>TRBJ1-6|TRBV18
ASSVQGSPLH
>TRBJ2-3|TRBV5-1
ASSITGGTDTQY
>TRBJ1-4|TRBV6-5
ASSSTPFVGEKLF
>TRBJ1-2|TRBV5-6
ASSLGRAYGYT
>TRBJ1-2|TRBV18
ASSPGLGRDYGYT
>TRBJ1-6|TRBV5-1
ASSLDRENSPLH
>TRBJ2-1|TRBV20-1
SARTQDEQF
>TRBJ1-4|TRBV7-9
ASSLQGREKLF
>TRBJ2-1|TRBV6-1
ASSEVGTSGSLYNEQF
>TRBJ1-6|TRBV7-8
ASSLGDSDNSPLH
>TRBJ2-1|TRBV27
ASSRGQGYNEQF
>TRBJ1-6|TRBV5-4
ASSLAGAQGGRNSPLH
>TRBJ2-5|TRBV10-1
ATVEGTSGLRGVETQY
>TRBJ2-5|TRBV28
ASSSSRGRGYQETQY
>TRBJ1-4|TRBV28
ASRWDMRPTNEKLF
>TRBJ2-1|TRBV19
ASSWDSPLSSYNEQF
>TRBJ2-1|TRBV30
AWSDPTGTTLSYNEQF
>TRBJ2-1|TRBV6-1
ASSDPSGRTYNEQF
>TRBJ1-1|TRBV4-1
ASSQEGDTNTEAF
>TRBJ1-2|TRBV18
ASKSGTGGIVGGYT
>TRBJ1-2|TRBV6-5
ASSEDMSGYT
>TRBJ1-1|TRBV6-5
ASRPQERLGEAF
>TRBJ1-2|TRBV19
ASTSPQAANYGYT
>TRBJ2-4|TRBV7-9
ASSPEGGQGNIQY
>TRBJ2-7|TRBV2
ASSGAGGFYEQY
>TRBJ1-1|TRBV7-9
ASSPDRDWAF
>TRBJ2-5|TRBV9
ASSASLAEIQETQY
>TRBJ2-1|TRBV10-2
ASSDLPEQF
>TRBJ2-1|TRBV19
ASSMREVTYNEQF
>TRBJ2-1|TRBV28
ASSPGGSANEQF
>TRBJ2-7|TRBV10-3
AISESPLAGLYEQY
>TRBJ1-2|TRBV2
ASRTGVWGYGYT
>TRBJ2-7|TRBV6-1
ASRYRGRTGGQY
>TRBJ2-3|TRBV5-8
ASSGTSGSSDTQY
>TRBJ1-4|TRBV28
ASSSTLRGAGEKLF
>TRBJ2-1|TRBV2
ASNVRLAGTEQF
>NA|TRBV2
ASSVGQDYEQY
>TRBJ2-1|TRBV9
ASSVGTNYNEQF